This T cell receptor (beta chain) was identified during a study of T cells after yellow fever vaccination. Germline lookup yields CDR1 LGHDT and CDR2 YNNKEL (reference sequence). This CDR3 is 12 amino acids long. Trimming took off 5 bases at V and 7 bases at J, with 11 bases between the two ends. The study's findings and limits: Researchers noted that a small share of clonotypes showed up in both CD4 and CD8 compartments.

In making TCR cDNA, 5'RACE template switching added a universal primer site and UMIs to it. TCRdb re-called the 5' RACE reads through MiXCR, storing one row per CDR3 protein. The profile shows about 300,000 distinct CDR3 sequences, 6.8% of them singletons. The sample holds many counts of this clonotype. Its antigen is not identified. J is TRBJ2-5 and V is TRBV3-1, with D hard to call. The specimen comprised PBMCs, sampled 35 to 50 days after the first yellow fever vaccination. This TCR was sampled from a young man who received the YFV17D yellow fever vaccine. The CDR3 loop reads CASSYTSGTQYF. The CDR3 region has the DNA TGTGCCAGCAGCTATACTTCTGGGACCCAGTACTTC.